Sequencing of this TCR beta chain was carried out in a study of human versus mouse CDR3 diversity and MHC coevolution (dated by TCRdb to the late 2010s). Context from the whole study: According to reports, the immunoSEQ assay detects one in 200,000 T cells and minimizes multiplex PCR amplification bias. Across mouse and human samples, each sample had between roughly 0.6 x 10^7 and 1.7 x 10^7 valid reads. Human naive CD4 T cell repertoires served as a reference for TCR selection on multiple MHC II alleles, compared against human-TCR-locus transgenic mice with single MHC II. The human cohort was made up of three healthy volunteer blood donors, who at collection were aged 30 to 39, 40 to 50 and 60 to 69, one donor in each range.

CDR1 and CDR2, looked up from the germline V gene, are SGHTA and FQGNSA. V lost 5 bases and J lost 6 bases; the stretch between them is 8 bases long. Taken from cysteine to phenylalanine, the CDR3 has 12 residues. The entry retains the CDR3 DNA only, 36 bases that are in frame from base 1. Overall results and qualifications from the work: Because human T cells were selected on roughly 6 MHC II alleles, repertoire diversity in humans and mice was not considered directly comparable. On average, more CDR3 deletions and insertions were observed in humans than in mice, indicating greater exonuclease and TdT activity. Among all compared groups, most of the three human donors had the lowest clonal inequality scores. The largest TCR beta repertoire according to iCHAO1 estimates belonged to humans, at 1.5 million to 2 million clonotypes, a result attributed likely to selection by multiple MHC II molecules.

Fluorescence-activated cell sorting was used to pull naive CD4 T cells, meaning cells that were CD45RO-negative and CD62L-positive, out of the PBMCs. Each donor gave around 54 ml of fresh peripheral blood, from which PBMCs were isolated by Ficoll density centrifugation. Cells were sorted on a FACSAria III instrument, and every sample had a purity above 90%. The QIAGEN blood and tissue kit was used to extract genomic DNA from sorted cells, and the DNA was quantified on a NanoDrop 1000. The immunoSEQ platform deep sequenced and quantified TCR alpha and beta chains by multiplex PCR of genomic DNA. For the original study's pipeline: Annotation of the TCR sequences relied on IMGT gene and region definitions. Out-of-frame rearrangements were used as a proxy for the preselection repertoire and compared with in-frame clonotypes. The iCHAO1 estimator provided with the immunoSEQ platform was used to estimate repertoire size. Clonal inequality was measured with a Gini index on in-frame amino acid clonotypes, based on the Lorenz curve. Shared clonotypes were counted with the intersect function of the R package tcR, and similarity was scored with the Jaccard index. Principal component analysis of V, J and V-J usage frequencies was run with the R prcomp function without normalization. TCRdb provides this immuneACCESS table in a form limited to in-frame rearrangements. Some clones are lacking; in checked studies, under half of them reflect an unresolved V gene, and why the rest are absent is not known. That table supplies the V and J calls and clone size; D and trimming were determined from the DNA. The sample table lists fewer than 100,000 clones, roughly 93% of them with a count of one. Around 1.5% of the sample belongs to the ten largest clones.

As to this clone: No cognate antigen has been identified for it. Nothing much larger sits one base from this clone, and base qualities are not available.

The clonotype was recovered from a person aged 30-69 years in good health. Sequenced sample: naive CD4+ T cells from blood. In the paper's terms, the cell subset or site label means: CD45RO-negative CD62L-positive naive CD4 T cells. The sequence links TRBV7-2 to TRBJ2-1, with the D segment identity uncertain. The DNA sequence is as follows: TGTGCCAGCAGCGAATCCGGCAATGAGCAGTTCTTC. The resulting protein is CASSESGNEQFF.